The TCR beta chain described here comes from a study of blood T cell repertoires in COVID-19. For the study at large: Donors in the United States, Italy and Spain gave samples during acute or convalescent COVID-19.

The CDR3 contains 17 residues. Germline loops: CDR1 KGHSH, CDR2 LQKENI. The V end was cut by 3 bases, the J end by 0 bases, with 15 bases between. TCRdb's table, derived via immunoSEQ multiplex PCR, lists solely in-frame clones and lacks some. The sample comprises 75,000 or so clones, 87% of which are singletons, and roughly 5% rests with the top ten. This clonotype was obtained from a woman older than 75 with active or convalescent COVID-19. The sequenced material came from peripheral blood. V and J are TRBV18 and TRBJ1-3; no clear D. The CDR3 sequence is CASSPPIGLSSGNTIYF. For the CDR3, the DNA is TGTGCCAGCTCACCTCCTATAGGACTGAGCTCTGGAAACACCATATATTTT. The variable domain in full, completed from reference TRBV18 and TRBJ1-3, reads NAGVMQNPRHLVRRRGQEARLRCSPMKGHSHVYWYRQLPEEGLKFMVYLQKENIIDESGMPKERFSAEFPKEGPSILRIQQVVRGDSAAYFCASSPPIGLSSGNTIYFGEGSWLTVV.